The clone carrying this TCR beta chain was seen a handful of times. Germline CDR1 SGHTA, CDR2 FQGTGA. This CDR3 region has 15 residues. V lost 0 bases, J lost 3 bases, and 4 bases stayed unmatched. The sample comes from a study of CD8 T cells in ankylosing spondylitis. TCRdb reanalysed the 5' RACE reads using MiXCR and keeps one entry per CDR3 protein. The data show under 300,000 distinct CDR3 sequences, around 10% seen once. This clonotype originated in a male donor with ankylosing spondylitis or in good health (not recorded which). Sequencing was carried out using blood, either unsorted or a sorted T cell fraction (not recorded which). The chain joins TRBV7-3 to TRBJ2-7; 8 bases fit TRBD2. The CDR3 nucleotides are TGTGCCAGCAGCTTAACTAGCGGGGCCCTCTACGAGCAGTACTTC. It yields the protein CASSLTSGALYEQYF.